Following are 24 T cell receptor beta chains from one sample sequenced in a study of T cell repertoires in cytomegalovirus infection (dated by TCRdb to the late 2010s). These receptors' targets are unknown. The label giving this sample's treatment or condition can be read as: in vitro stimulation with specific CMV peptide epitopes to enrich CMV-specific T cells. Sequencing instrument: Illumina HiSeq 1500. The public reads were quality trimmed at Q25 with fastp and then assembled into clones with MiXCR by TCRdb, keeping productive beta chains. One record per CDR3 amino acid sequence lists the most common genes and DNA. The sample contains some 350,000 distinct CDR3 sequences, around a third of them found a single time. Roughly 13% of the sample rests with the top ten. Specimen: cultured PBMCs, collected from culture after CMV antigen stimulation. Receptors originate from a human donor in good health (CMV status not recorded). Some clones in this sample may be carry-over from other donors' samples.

The CDR3 reads CASSLGLENIQYF. In DNA form, the CDR3 reads TGTGCCAGCAGCCTGGGACTCGAAAACATTCAGTACTTC. The chain joins TRBV7-2 to TRBJ2-4, with a tentative D call TRBD2 (6 bases). The CDR3 length is 13 residues. V lost 5 bases and J lost 5, with 10 bases in between. CDR1 is SGHTA and CDR2 is FQGNSA in the germline V gene.

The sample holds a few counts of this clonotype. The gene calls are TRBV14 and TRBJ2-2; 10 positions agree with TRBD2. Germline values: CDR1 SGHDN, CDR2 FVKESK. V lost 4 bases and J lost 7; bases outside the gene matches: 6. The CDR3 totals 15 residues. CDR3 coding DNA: TGTGCCAGCAGCCTGGGGACTAGCGCTAACGGGGAGCTGTTTTTT. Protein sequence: CASSLGTSANGELFF.

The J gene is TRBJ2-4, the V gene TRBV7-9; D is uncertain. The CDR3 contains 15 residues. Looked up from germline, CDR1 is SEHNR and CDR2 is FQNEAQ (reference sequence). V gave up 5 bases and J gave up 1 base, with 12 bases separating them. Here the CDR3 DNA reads TGTGCCAGCAGCGACCCAACAGTCGCCAAAAACATTCAGTACTTC. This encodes CASSDPTVAKNIQYF.

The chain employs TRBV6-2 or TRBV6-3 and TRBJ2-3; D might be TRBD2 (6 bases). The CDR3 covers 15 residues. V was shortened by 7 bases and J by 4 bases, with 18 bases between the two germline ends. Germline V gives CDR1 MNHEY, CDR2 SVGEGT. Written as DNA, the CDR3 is TGTGCCAGCATTCCTCGGGCGGGAAGGCCAGATACGCAGTATTTT. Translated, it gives CASIPRAGRPDTQYF.

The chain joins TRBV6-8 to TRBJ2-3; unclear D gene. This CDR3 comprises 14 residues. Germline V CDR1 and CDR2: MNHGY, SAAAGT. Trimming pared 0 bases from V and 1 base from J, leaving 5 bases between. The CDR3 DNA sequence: TGTGCCAGCAGTTACTCCCGGGGCACAGATACGCAGTATTTT. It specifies CASSYSRGTDTQYF.

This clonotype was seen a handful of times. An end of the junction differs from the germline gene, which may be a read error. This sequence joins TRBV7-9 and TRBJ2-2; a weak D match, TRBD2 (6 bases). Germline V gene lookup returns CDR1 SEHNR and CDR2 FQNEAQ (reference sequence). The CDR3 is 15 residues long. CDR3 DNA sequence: TGTGCCAGCAGCAGGATACGGGGGAACCCCGGGGAGCTGTTTTTT. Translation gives CASSRIRGNPGELFF.

The CDR3 here is CSVESYNTEAFF. In DNA, the CDR3 is TGCAGCGTTGAAAGTTATAACACTGAAGCTTTCTTT. The chain combines TRBV29-1 with TRBJ1-1, with D uncertain. Deletions cut 2 bases from V and 2 bases from J, with 6 bases between. CDR1 SQVTM and CDR2 ANQGSEA come from the germline V gene. There are 12 residues in the CDR3. Using reference TRBV29-1 and TRBJ1-1 for the parts outside the CDR3, the full variable domain is SAVISQKPSRDICQRGTSLTIQCQVDSQVTMMFWYRQQPGQSLTLIATANQGSEATYESGFVIDKFPISRPNLTFSTLTVSNMSPEDSSIYLCSVESYNTEAFFGQGTRLTVV.

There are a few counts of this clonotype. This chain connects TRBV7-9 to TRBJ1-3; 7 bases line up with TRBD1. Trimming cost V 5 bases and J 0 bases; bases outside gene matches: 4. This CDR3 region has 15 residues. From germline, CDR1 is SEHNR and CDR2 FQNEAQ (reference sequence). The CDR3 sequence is CASSRQGYSGNTIYF. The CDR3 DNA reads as TGTGCCAGCAGCCGACAGGGATACTCTGGAAACACCATATATTTT.

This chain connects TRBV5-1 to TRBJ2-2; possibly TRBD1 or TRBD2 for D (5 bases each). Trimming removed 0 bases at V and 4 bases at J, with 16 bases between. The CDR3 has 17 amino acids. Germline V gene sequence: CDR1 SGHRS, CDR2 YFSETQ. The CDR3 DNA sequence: TGCGCCAGCAGCTTGGTTCTAGGGGAGTTCGGCACCGGGGAGCTGTTTTTT. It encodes CASSLVLGEFGTGELFF.

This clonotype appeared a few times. The CDR3 is CASSFAQGNEQFF. CDR3 coding DNA: TGTGCCAGCAGCTTCGCTCAGGGGAACGAGCAGTTCTTC. The rearrangement links TRBV7-9 to TRBJ2-1; a weak D match, TRBD1 (6 bases). CDR1 is SEHNR and CDR2 is FQNEAQ in the germline V gene (reference sequence). The CDR3 runs to 13 residues. V dropped 3 bases and J dropped 10 bases, with 13 bases sitting between them.

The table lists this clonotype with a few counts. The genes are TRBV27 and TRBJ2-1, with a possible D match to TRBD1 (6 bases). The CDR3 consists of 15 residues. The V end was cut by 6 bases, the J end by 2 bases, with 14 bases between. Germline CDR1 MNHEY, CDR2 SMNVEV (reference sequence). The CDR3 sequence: CASSNRDPPYNEQFF. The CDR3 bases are TGTGCCAGCAGCAACAGGGATCCACCCTACAATGAGCAGTTCTTC.

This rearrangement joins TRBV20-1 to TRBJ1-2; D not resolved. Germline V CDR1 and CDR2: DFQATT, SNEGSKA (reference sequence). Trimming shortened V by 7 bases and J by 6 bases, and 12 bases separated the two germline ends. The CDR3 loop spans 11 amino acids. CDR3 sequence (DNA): TGCAGTGGCAGGAGATTTGATGGCTACACCTTC. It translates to CSGRRFDGYTF.

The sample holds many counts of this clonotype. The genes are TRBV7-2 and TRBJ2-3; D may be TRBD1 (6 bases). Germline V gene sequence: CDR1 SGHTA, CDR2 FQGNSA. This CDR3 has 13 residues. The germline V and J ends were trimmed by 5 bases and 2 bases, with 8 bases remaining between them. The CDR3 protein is CASSPGDTDTQYF. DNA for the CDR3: TGTGCCAGCAGCCCAGGGGACACAGATACGCAGTATTTT.

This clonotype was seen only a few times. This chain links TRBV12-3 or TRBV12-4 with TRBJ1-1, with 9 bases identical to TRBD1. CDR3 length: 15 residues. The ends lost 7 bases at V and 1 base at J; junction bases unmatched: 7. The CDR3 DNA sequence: TGTGCCAGCATTCAAACAGGGGGCCCGAACACTGAAGCTTTCTTT. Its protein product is CASIQTGGPNTEAFF.

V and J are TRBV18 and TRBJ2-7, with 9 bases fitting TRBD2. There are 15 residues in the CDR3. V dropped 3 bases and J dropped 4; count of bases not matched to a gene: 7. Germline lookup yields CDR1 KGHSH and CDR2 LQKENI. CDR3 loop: CASSPGLATKYEQYF. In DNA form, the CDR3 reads TGTGCCAGCTCACCTGGACTAGCGACTAAGTACGAGCAGTACTTC.

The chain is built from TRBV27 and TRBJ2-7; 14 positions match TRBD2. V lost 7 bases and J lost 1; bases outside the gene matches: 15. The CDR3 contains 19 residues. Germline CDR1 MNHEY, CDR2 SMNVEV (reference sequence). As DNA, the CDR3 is TGTGCCAGCAAAAGCGCCGCCGGGACTAGCGGGAGATTTTCCTACGAGCAGTACTTC. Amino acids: CASKSAAGTSGRFSYEQYF.

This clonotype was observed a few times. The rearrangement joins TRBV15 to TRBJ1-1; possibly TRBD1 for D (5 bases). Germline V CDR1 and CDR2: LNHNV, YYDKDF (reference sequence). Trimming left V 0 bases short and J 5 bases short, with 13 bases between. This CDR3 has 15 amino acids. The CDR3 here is CATSRDPGGGTEAFF. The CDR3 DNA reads TGTGCCACCAGCAGAGATCCCGGGGGTGGAACTGAAGCTTTCTTT.

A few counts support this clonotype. This CDR3 is CASRRSGSGNTIYF. The CDR3 DNA reads TGTGCCAGCAGAAGATCAGGGTCAGGAAACACCATATATTTT. V usage is TRBV7-2 and J usage is TRBJ1-3; TRBD1 might be the D (5 bases). Germline loops: CDR1 SGHTA, CDR2 FQGNSA. The V gene lost 6 bases and the J gene lost 4 bases, with 13 bases spanning the gap. This CDR3 contains 14 residues.

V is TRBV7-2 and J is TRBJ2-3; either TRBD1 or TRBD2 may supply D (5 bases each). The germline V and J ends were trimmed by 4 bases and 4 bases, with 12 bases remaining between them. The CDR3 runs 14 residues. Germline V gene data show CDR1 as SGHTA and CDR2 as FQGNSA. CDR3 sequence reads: CASSWGKGSDTQYF. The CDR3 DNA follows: TGTGCCAGCAGCTGGGGGAAAGGGTCAGATACGCAGTATTTT.

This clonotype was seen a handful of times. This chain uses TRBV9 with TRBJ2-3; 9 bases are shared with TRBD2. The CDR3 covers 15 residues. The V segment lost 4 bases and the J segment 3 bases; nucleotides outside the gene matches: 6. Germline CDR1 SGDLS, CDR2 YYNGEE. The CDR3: CASSPAGGRTDTQYF. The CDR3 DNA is TGTGCCAGCAGCCCCGCGGGAGGGAGGACAGATACGCAGTATTTT.

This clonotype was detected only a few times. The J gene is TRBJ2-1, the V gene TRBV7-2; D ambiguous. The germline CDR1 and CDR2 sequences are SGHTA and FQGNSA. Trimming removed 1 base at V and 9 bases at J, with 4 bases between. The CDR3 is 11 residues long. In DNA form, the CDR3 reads TGTGCCAGCAGCTTAGTAGTTGAGCAGTTCTTC. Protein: CASSLVVEQFF.

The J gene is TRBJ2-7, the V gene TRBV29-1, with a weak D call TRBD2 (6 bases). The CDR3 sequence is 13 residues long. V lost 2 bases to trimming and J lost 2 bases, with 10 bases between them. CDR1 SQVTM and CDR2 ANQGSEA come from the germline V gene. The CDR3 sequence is CSVELAKTYEQYF. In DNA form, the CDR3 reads TGCAGCGTTGAACTAGCGAAAACCTACGAGCAGTACTTC.

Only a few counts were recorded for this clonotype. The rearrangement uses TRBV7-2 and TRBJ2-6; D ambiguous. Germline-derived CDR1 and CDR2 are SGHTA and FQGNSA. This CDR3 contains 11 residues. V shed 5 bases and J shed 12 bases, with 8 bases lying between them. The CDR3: CASSARSVLTF. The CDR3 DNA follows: TGTGCCAGCAGCGCCCGGAGCGTCCTGACTTTC.

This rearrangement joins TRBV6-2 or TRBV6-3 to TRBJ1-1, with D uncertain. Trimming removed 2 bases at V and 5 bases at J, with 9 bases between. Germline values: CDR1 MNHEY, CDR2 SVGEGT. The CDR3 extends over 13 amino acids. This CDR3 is CASSYKSKTEAFF. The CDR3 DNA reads TGTGCCAGCAGTTACAAAAGTAAAACTGAAGCTTTCTTT.